This is a list of T cell receptor beta chains from one sample in a study of human T cells and chemical hapten exposure. TCRdb re-analysed the RACE reads in MiXCR, keeping a single row per CDR3 protein. The table lists fewer than 400,000 distinct CDR3 sequences, around 6.9% of them singletons. Source: whole blood, taken in connection with sensitization to the hapten diphenylcyclopropenone (DPC). The receptors shown here come from a woman in her late teens or twenties with alopecia areata. Some clones in this sample may be carry-over from other donors' samples. CDR3s include the opening cysteine and the closing phenylalanine or tryptophan. The D gene is left open where the match is weak. The size of a clone is reported for some rows only, either as once, few or many, or as a class for expanded clones.

J | V | size | D | CDR3 | DNA
TRBJ1-2 | TRBV7-2 | many | - | CASSYLDGGPYGYTF | TGTGCCAGCAGCTATCTGGACGGAGGTCCCTATGGCTACACCTTC
TRBJ1-2 | TRBV4-2 | few | - | CASSQEVAYGYTF | TGTGCCAGCAGCCAAGAGGTAGCCTATGGCTACACCTTC
TRBJ1-1 | TRBV29-1 | few | - | CSVEATAMGTEAFF | TGCAGCGTTGAAGCCACGGCCATGGGGACTGAAGCTTTCTTT
TRBJ1-1 | TRBV29-1 | - | TRBD1 | CSVEDGGDRGTEAFF | TGCAGCGTTGAAGATGGCGGGGACAGGGGCACTGAAGCTTTCTTT
TRBJ2-5 | TRBV5-1 | - | - | CASSPPTGGGPETQYF | TGCGCCAGCAGCCCTCCTACAGGGGGGGGCCCGGAGACCCAGTACTTC
TRBJ2-1 | TRBV20-1 | many | - | CSARDWQSSYNEQFF | TGCAGTGCTAGAGATTGGCAGAGCTCCTACAATGAGCAGTTCTTC
TRBJ1-5 | TRBV6-6 | many | TRBD1 | CASSRGQGFQPQHF | TGTGCCAGCAGCAGAGGACAGGGGTTTCAGCCCCAGCATTTT
TRBJ2-2 | TRBV24-1 | - | TRBD1 | CATSDVGTGTGELFF | TGTGCCACCAGTGACGTCGGGACAGGGACCGGGGAGCTGTTTTTT
TRBJ2-4 | TRBV4-2 | many | TRBD2 | CASSQDAGGASNIQYF | TGTGCCAGCAGCCAAGATGCGGGGGGGGCCTCGAACATTCAGTACTTC
TRBJ2-3 | TRBV12-3/TRBV12-4 | many | - | CASTNRGDTQYF | TGTGCCAGCACTAACCGGGGAGATACGCAGTATTTT
TRBJ2-3 | TRBV27 | many | - | CASSSGQNPDTQYF | TGTGCCAGCAGTTCAGGACAGAATCCAGATACGCAGTATTTT
TRBJ1-3 | TRBV7-2 | few | TRBD1 | CASSLAARGFDGNTIYF | TGTGCCAGCAGCTTAGCGGCCAGGGGGTTCGATGGAAACACCATATATTTT
TRBJ2-4 | TRBV25-1 | - | - | CASSDTGKAKNIQYF | TGTGCCAGCAGTGACACAGGGAAAGCCAAAAACATTCAGTACTTC
TRBJ2-3 | TRBV12-3/TRBV12-4 | - | TRBD2 | CATMTGTSGGTQYF | TGTGCCACCATGACCGGGACTAGCGGGGGGACGCAGTATTTT
TRBJ2-1 | TRBV9 | - | TRBD1 | CASSVEQGAFNEQFF | TGTGCCAGCAGCGTCGAACAGGGGGCTTTCAATGAGCAGTTCTTC
TRBJ1-5 | TRBV7-8 | - | - | CASSRGRQNKYQPQHF | TGTGCCAGCAGCCGCGGGCGCCAGAACAAATATCAGCCCCAGCATTTT
TRBJ2-5 | TRBV18 | many | - | CASSPSEETQYF | TGTGCCAGCTCACCATCGGAAGAGACCCAGTACTTC
TRBJ1-1 | TRBV3-1 | - | - | CASSQQANGIPAFF | TGTGCCAGCAGCCAACAGGCAAATGGTATTCCAGCTTTCTTT
TRBJ2-2 | TRBV13 | many | - | CASSLSVAGELFF | TGTGCCAGCAGCTTATCCGTGGCCGGGGAGCTGTTTTTT
TRBJ2-6 | TRBV7-9 | - | TRBD2 | CASSRTSGGSSSGANVLTF | TGTGCCAGCAGCCGGACTAGCGGGGGGTCAAGCTCTGGGGCCAACGTCCTGACTTTC
TRBJ2-6 | TRBV10-1 | - | - | CASGHGGARSGANVLTF | TGCGCCAGCGGTCATGGGGGCGCCCGATCTGGGGCCAACGTCCTGACTTTC
TRBJ1-1 | TRBV3-1 | - | - | CASSQLGVDTEAFF | TGTGCCAGCAGCCAATTGGGCGTGGACACTGAAGCTTTCTTT
TRBJ2-7 | TRBV7-9 | many | - | CASSLVGRGNEQYF | TGTGCCAGCAGCTTAGTGGGCCGGGGGAACGAGCAGTACTTC
TRBJ1-2 | TRBV28 | - | TRBD1 | CASRPPQGVYGYTF | TGTGCCAGCAGGCCCCCGCAGGGGGTCTATGGCTACACCTTC
TRBJ1-1 | TRBV6-6 | - | - | CASMVGVNTEAFF | TGTGCCAGCATGGTAGGGGTGAACACTGAAGCTTTCTTT
TRBJ1-2 | TRBV7-3 | - | - | CASSLTGTYGYTF | TGTGCCAGCAGCTTAACAGGAACCTATGGCTACACCTTC
TRBJ1-4 | TRBV5-1 | many | - | CASSPEVRWRANEKLFF | TGCGCCAGCAGCCCGGAGGTTCGCTGGAGGGCGAATGAAAAACTGTTTTTT
TRBJ1-2 | TRBV6-1 | few | TRBD1 | CASSERDRRGGYTF | TGTGCCAGCAGTGAACGGGACAGGAGGGGTGGCTACACCTTC
TRBJ2-1 | TRBV25-1 | few | TRBD1 | CASSEGQYFSEQFF | TGTGCCAGCAGTGAGGGACAGTATTTTAGTGAGCAGTTCTTC
TRBJ2-4 | TRBV7-2 | many | - | CASSFFGENIQYF | TGTGCCAGCAGCTTTTTCGGAGAAAACATTCAGTACTTC
TRBJ2-4 | TRBV28 | - | TRBD2 | CASSSSLAGGLSDIQYF | TGTGCCAGCAGTTCATCACTAGCGGGGGGCCTCTCGGACATTCAGTACTTC
TRBJ2-3 | TRBV5-1 | - | - | CASSIRTDTQNF | TGCGCCAGCAGCATACGCACAGATACGCAGAATTTT
TRBJ1-5 | TRBV7-9 | - | TRBD1 | CASSSGTGVKQPQHF | TGTGCCAGCAGTTCCGGGACAGGGGTAAAACAGCCCCAGCATTTT
TRBJ2-7 | TRBV2 | few | TRBD1 | CARGQSYEQYF | TGTGCCAGGGGACAGTCCTACGAGCAGTACTTC
TRBJ1-1 | TRBV7-9 | few | - | CASSRPAGATEAFF | TGTGCCAGCAGCCGTCCAGCCGGCGCCACTGAAGCTTTCTTT
TRBJ1-1 | TRBV7-2 | - | - | CASSPQPAGWYEAFF | TGTGCCAGCAGCCCCCAGCCGGCAGGGTGGTATGAAGCTTTCTTT
TRBJ1-5 | TRBV4-2 | few | - | CASRRAGDGNQPQHF | TGTGCCAGCAGAAGGGCAGGGGATGGCAATCAGCCCCAGCATTTT
TRBJ2-7 | TRBV20-1 | few | TRBD2 | CSAREGSGGPLEQYF | TGCAGTGCTAGAGAGGGTAGCGGGGGTCCTTTGGAGCAGTACTTC
TRBJ2-7 | TRBV6-2/TRBV6-3 | - | TRBD2 | CASSLLAGRPEQYF | TGTGCCAGCAGTTTACTAGCGGGTCGCCCGGAGCAGTACTTC
TRBJ1-5 | TRBV6-2/TRBV6-3 | few | - | CASSPGQFTSPTNQPQHF | TGTGCCAGCAGCCCTGGACAGTTTACTTCCCCCACTAATCAGCCCCAGCATTTT
TRBJ2-5 | TRBV4-2 | few | - | CASSQGLEQETQYF | TGTGCCAGCAGCCAAGGACTAGAACAAGAGACCCAGTACTTC
TRBJ2-5 | TRBV20-1 | - | - | CSASLGAHQETQYF | TGCAGTGCTAGTCTCGGGGCCCACCAAGAGACCCAGTACTTC
TRBJ2-7 | TRBV5-1 | many | - | CASSLGGGEQYF | TGCGCCAGCAGCTTGGGGGGCGGCGAGCAGTACTTC
TRBJ2-1 | TRBV3-1 | - | - | CASSTGTTGNEQFF | TGTGCCAGCAGCACCGGGACGACCGGCAATGAGCAGTTCTTC
TRBJ1-2 | TRBV20-1 | few | - | CSATWGGIVHGYTF | TGCAGTGCGACATGGGGGGGCATAGTTCATGGCTACACCTTC
TRBJ2-3 | TRBV29-1 | many | - | CSVEDRKNTDTQYF | TGCAGCGTTGAAGATAGGAAAAACACAGATACGCAGTATTTT